The next 25 T cell receptor beta chains were all read from a single sample in a study of cytomegalovirus exposure and HLA in healthy donors. Vbeta (60) and Jbeta (13) primers were used in the PCR. The repertoire was sequenced with immunoSEQ multiplex PCR; TCRdb's copy has only in-frame clones and lacks some. Of 55,000 to 65,000 clones in the sample, roughly nine tenths are singletons; the top ten hold 1.5%. Sequenced sample: PBMCs. The receptor set was obtained from a man aged 25 to 40 in good health and CMV-seropositive.

The chain has TRBV4-3 and TRBJ2-4; 7 bases align to TRBD2. Trimming took 0 bases from V and 0 from J; bases not matched to a gene: 5. Germline assignment: CDR1 LGHNA and CDR2 YSLEER. The CDR3 contains 17 residues. CDR3 DNA sequence: TGCGCCAGCAGCCAAGATCTAGGCGGGAGAGCCAAAAACATTCAGTACTTC. It codes for CASSQDLGGRAKNIQYF.

The rearrangement uses TRBV6-5 and TRBJ2-5, with TRBD2 matching 8 bases. The J call may not be correct, given that the DNA end is closer to TRBJ2-7. In germline, CDR1 is MNHEY, CDR2 SVGAGI. The CDR3 totals 15 residues. The CDR3 loop is CASSYSSGGPYEQYF. In DNA form, the CDR3 reads TGTGCCAGCAGTTACTCGTCGGGAGGGCCCTACGAGCAGTACTTC.

The J gene is TRBJ1-2, the V gene TRBV9; D remains ambiguous. V dropped 4 bases and J dropped 6 bases, with 19 bases sitting between them. Germline values: CDR1 SGDLS, CDR2 YYNGEE. The CDR3 has 15 residues. The CDR3 protein is CASSPWPRGNHGYTF. The CDR3 nucleotides read TGTGCCAGCAGCCCTTGGCCCCGCGGGAACCATGGCTACACCTTC.

This clone was counted only a few times. The rearrangement uses TRBV10-3 and TRBJ1-5; the D gene is possibly TRBD1 (5 bases). Germline V gives CDR1 ENHRY, CDR2 SYGVKD. This CDR3 has 14 residues. V was cut by 2 bases and J by 7 bases, with 12 bases left in between. CDR3 bases: TGTGCCATCAGTGAGCGAGGGGAGGGACAGCCCCAGCATTTT. Its protein product is CAISERGEGQPQHF.

In its sample, this clone was seen once. The genes are TRBV19 and TRBJ1-4; the match to TRBD1 covers 10 bases. V lost 2 bases, J lost 10 bases, and 7 bases stayed unmatched. CDR3 length equals 15 residues. Germline V CDR1 and CDR2: LNHDA, SQIVND (reference sequence). CDR3 sequence (DNA): TGTGCCAGTAGTATAACGGGACAGGGGACGAGAAAACTGTTTTTT. It codes for CASSITGQGTRKLFF.

The chain carries TRBV7-2 and TRBJ1-4; D is uncertain. Germline CDR1 SGHTA, CDR2 FQGNSA. Deletions cut 4 bases from V and 1 base from J, with 19 bases between. CDR3 length: 18 amino acids. The CDR3 DNA is TGTGCCAGCAGCTACTACCCTATGGGTCAAGGAACTAATGAAAAACTGTTTTTT. Protein sequence: CASSYYPMGQGTNEKLFF.

This chain connects TRBV7-4 to TRBJ2-4; 16 nucleotides match TRBD2. Trimming cost V 4 bases and J 0 bases; bases outside gene matches: 3. Per the germline V gene, CDR1 is SGHVT and CDR2 is SQSDAQ. This CDR3 is 18 amino acids long. The CDR3 nucleotides read TGTGCCAGCAGCTCCGGGACTAGCGGGAGGGTAGCCAAAAACATTCAGTACTTC. Amino acid sequence: CASSSGTSGRVAKNIQYF.

A single count supports this clone. The chain uses TRBV7-3 and TRBJ2-5, with 7 bases identical to TRBD1. CDR3 size: 13 residues. J gave up 2 bases and V 3 bases, and 0 bases lay outside the gene matches. Germline CDR1 and CDR2: SGHTA and FQGTGA. This CDR3 reads CASSLGQQETQYF. CDR3 DNA sequence: TGTGCCAGCAGCTTGGGACAGCAAGAGACCCAGTACTTC.

The chain is built from TRBV7-3 and TRBJ2-3; 9 nucleotides match TRBD1. The germline gives CDR1 SGHTA, CDR2 FQGTGA. Trimming at V came to 1 base and at J to 6 bases, leaving 8 bases not matched to a gene. This CDR3 comprises 16 residues. The CDR3 bases are TGTGCCAGCAGCTTAAGCATCGGGACAGGGTCGGATACGCAGTATTTT. The encoded protein is CASSLSIGTGSDTQYF.

Comments on this clone: Its ends do not fully match the called genes, so a read error is possible. The chain links TRBV7-9 to TRBJ2-7; 8 nucleotides match TRBD1. This CDR3 is built from 15 residues. In germline, CDR1 is SEHNR, CDR2 FQNEAQ (reference sequence). Written as DNA, the CDR3 is TGTTCCAGCAGCCCTCAAATAGGACAGGGTTACGAGCAGTACTTC. Translating gives CSSSPQIGQGYEQYF.

CDR3: CASSISGVFGSPLHF. The CDR3 region has the DNA TGCGCCAGCAGCATTTCAGGGGTTTTCGGTTCACCCCTCCACTTT. The rearrangement joins TRBV5-1 to TRBJ1-6, with D possibly TRBD1 on 6 matching bases. This CDR3 comprises 15 residues. V was shortened by 4 bases and J by 9 bases, with 17 bases between the two germline ends. In germline, CDR1 is SGHRS, CDR2 YFSETQ.

This chain joins TRBV11-3 and TRBJ2-1; 14 bases fit TRBD2. Per the germline V gene, CDR1 is SGHNT and CDR2 is YENEEA. The CDR3 is 16 amino acids. V lost 4 bases, J lost 9 bases, and 8 bases stayed unmatched. This CDR3 reads CASSSGLAGGMIEQFF. In DNA form, the CDR3 reads TGTGCCAGCAGCTCCGGACTAGCGGGAGGAATGATTGAGCAGTTCTTC.

The chain employs TRBV5-4 and TRBJ2-7, with 9 bases that match TRBD2. Germline V gene data show CDR1 as SGHNT and CDR2 as YYREEE (reference sequence). CDR3 length: 15 amino acids. Trimming at V came to 0 bases and at J to 5 bases, leaving 6 bases not matched to a gene. CDR3 sequence reads: CASSLALAGTHEQYF. CDR3 DNA sequence: TGTGCCAGCAGCTTGGCCCTAGCGGGAACCCACGAGCAGTACTTC. The full variable domain, rest sourced from reference TRBV5-4 and TRBJ2-7, is ETGVTQSPTHLIKTRGQQVTLRCSSQSGHNTVSWYQQALGQGPQFIFQYYREEENGRGNFPPRFSGLQFPNYSSELNVNALELDDSALYLCASSLALAGTHEQYFGPGTRLTVT.

The rearrangement joins TRBV5-8 to TRBJ2-1; 16 bases agree with TRBD2. This CDR3 is built from 16 residues. Germline V lookup: CDR1 SGHTS, CDR2 YDEGEE. V trimming: 4 bases; J trimming: 4 bases; junction bases outside the gene matches: 2. The CDR3 sequence is CASSLGLAGGYNEQFF. The CDR3 bases are TGTGCCAGCAGCCTGGGACTAGCGGGGGGGTACAATGAGCAGTTCTTC.

The J gene is TRBJ2-1, the V gene TRBV6-5; perhaps TRBD1 as D (6 bases). V was clipped by 0 bases and J by 6 bases, with 12 bases between them. Germline CDR1 and CDR2: MNHEY and SVGAGI. The length of the CDR3 is 15 residues. CDR3 loop: CASSYSNLGANEQFF. The CDR3 coding sequence is TGTGCCAGCAGTTACTCGAACCTGGGGGCCAATGAGCAGTTCTTC.

The V call is TRBV5-6, the J call TRBJ2-7; 12 positions match TRBD2. There are 16 residues in the CDR3. Trimming took 2 bases from V and 3 from J; bases not matched to a gene: 6. Germline loops: CDR1 SGHDT, CDR2 YYEEEE. CDR3 in amino acids: CASSFFRTSGIYEQYF. The CDR3 DNA reads as TGTGCCAGCAGCTTCTTTAGGACTAGCGGGATCTACGAGCAGTACTTC.

The rearrangement links TRBV30 to TRBJ1-1; D gene ambiguous. Per germline, CDR1 GTSNPN and CDR2 SVGIG (reference sequence). V lost 7 bases and J 10 bases, leaving 16 bases between the germline ends. The CDR3 spans 11 residues. The CDR3 DNA sequence: TGTGCCTCACACCCTCCATTACGAGCTTTCTTT. The encoded protein is CASHPPLRAFF.

The chain joins TRBV18 to TRBJ1-5, with TRBD1 matching over 7 bases. The CDR3 contains 19 residues. CDR1 is KGHSH and CDR2 is LQKENI in the germline V gene. V lost 3 bases, J lost 3 bases, and 17 bases stayed unmatched. CDR3: CASSPARVDRARNNQPQHF. CDR3 nucleotides: TGTGCCAGCTCACCCGCACGAGTCGACAGGGCCCGCAACAATCAGCCCCAGCATTTT.

The chain links TRBV6-6 to TRBJ1-5, with TRBD1 as a possible D gene (5 bases). V dropped 6 bases and J dropped 0 bases, with 15 bases sitting between them. This CDR3 contains 16 residues. Germline lookup yields CDR1 MNHNY and CDR2 SVGAGI (reference sequence). DNA of the CDR3: TGTGCCAGCAGCCCCGGGACTGGCTATAGCAATCAGCCCCAGCATTTT. Its translation is CASSPGTGYSNQPQHF.

The J gene is TRBJ1-2, the V gene TRBV11-3, with 11 bases fitting TRBD1. The V gene's germline CDR1 is SGHNT and CDR2 YENEEA. Losses at the gene ends were 4 bases for V and 4 bases for J; bases not matched to a gene: 5. This CDR3 is built from 15 residues. CDR3 loop: CASSSTGTGGYGYTF. In DNA form, the CDR3 reads TGTGCCAGCAGCTCTACCGGGACAGGGGGCTATGGCTACACCTTC.

The chain links TRBV4-2 to TRBJ2-1, with 10 bases fitting TRBD2. J lost 7 bases, V lost 1 base, and 4 bases had no gene match. CDR1 and CDR2 (germline): LGHNA, YNFKEQ. The CDR3 has 15 amino acids. Written as DNA, the CDR3 is TGTGCCAGCAGCCAAGGTCTAGCGGGAGATAATGAGCAGTTCTTC. The encoded protein is CASSQGLAGDNEQFF.

This sequence joins TRBV10-3 and TRBJ1-2; 8 nucleotides match TRBD1. V was pared by 5 bases and J by 8 bases, with 4 bases of the junction left unmatched. Germline CDR1 ENHRY, CDR2 SYGVKD. The CDR3 covers 12 residues. The CDR3 here is CAISQGAGGYTF. The CDR3 DNA reads TGTGCCATCAGTCAGGGGGCAGGGGGCTACACCTTC.

This rearrangement joins TRBV12-5 to TRBJ1-5, with 10 bases fitting TRBD1. V lost 0 bases to trimming and J lost 1 base; unmatched junction nucleotides: 3. Per germline, CDR1 LGHNT and CDR2 FRNRAP. This CDR3 has 17 amino acids. CDR3 loop: CASGLVTDRGSNQPQHF. As DNA, the CDR3 is TGTGCTAGTGGTTTGGTTACGGACAGGGGGAGCAATCAGCCCCAGCATTTT.

This clone was recorded once. This chain joins TRBV14 and TRBJ2-1; D is possibly TRBD1 (5 bases). There are 14 residues in the CDR3. V lost 4 bases and J 2 bases, leaving 9 bases between the germline ends. Looked up from germline, CDR1 is SGHDN and CDR2 is FVKESK. CDR3 DNA sequence: TGTGCCAGCAGCCTAGCAGGGACCTACAATGAGCAGTTCTTC. Translated: CASSLAGTYNEQFF. Based on the CDR3 plus reference TRBV14 and TRBJ2-1, the full variable domain is EAGVTQFPSHSVIEKGQTVTLRCDPISGHDNLYWYRRVMGKEIKFLLHFVKESKQDESGMPNNRFLAERTGGTYSTLKVQPAELEDSGVYFCASSLAGTYNEQFFGPGTRLTVL.

A remark on this clone: Other DNA sequences from this sample encode an identical CDR3 as well. This chain links TRBV7-2 with TRBJ1-5, with 7 bases identical to TRBD1. After removal of 3 bases from V and 4 bases from J, the junction contained 3 bases not matched to a gene. The CDR3 has 14 residues. Germline V gene data show CDR1 as SGHTA and CDR2 as FQGNSA. CDR3 in amino acids: CASSLAGGNQPQHF. The CDR3 DNA follows: TGTGCCAGCAGCTTGGCAGGGGGAAATCAGCCCCAGCATTTT.